These 24 T cell receptor beta chains share one sample of origin, sequenced in a study of cytomegalovirus exposure and HLA in healthy donors. 60 Vbeta and 13 Jbeta primers were used in PCR. This table comes from immunoSEQ multiplex PCR, and its TCRdb copy is limited to in-frame clones, with some not included. Seen here are approximately 81,000 clones, roughly 80% observed once, and the top ten hold under 7.5%. Material: PBMCs. The receptor source for this set is a woman in her forties or fifties in good health and CMV-seropositive.

This clone has a single count. The rearrangement uses TRBV2 and TRBJ2-6; D unclear. Between the trimmed V and J ends, which lost 7 bases and 2 bases, there was a span of 15 bases. The germline gives CDR1 SNHLY, CDR2 FYNNEI. CDR3 length equals 16 residues. The CDR3 DNA reads as TGTGCCAGCATAGATTCCCCAACCCCTGGGGCCAACGTCCTGACTTTC. Protein: CASIDSPTPGANVLTF.

A single count supports this clone. This CDR3 is CATSRFGGRWAFF. DNA of the CDR3: TGTGCCACCAGCAGATTTGGGGGCCGTTGGGCTTTCTTT. The chain combines TRBV15 with TRBJ1-1, with TRBD1 as a possible D gene (6 bases). CDR3 length equals 13 residues. Trimming stripped 2 bases from V and 11 bases from J, with 15 bases between. CDR1 is LNHNV and CDR2 is YYDKDF in the germline V gene (reference sequence). The variable domain in full, completed from reference TRBV15 and TRBJ1-1, reads DAMVIQNPRYQVTQFGKPVTLSCSQTLNHNVMYWYQQKSSQAPKLLFHYYDKDFNNEADTPDNFQSRRPNTSFCFLDIRSPGLGDTAMYLCATSRFGGRWAFFGQGTRLTVV.

V is TRBV19 and J is TRBJ2-7, with a tentative D call TRBD2 (6 bases). CDR3 size: 14 residues. From germline, CDR1 is LNHDA and CDR2 SQIVND (reference sequence). V was pared by 5 bases and J by 6 bases, with 17 bases between. CDR3 amino acids: CASSPRGDSGEQYF. CDR3 bases: TGTGCCAGTAGTCCACGCGGGGACTCGGGCGAGCAGTACTTC.

The chain joins TRBV6-1 to TRBJ1-1; D is uncertain. The CDR3 is 13 amino acids. The V gene's germline CDR1 is MNHNS and CDR2 SASEGT. V lost 8 bases and J 0 bases, leaving 10 bases between the germline ends. CDR3 loop: CASLRGMNTEAFF. CDR3 sequence (DNA): TGTGCCAGCCTTAGAGGGATGAACACTGAAGCTTTCTTT.

The rearrangement links TRBV5-1 to TRBJ1-1, with TRBD1 matching 7 bases. The CDR3 covers 18 residues. Germline loops: CDR1 SGHRS, CDR2 YFSETQ. V shed 0 bases, J shed 2 bases, and the junction held 13 bases outside the gene matches. CDR3 sequence (DNA): TGCGCCAGCAGCTTGGCCATCCAACAGGGGTTGGCTAACACTGAAGCTTTCTTT. Translation: CASSLAIQQGLANTEAFF. The whole variable domain, filled in from reference TRBV5-1 and TRBJ1-1, reads KAGVTQTPRYLIKTRGQQVTLSCSPISGHRSVSWYQQTPGQGLQFLFEYFSETQRNKGNFPGRFSGRQFSNSRSEMNVSTLELGDSALYLCASSLAIQQGLANTEAFFGQGTRLTVV.

The J gene is TRBJ1-2, the V gene TRBV9; D call uncertain. The CDR3 is 13 amino acids. V shed 4 bases and J shed 4 bases, with 11 bases lying between them. Looked up from germline, CDR1 is SGDLS and CDR2 is YYNGEE. The CDR3 DNA reads TGTGCCAGCAGCCCCTCGACGGGCTATGGCTACACCTTC. As protein: CASSPSTGYGYTF.

The chain uses TRBV29-1 and TRBJ1-1; tentatively, D is TRBD1 (5 bases). Trimming took off 5 bases at V and 6 bases at J, with 10 bases between the two ends. CDR3 length equals 11 residues. Per germline, CDR1 SQVTM and CDR2 ANQGSEA. The CDR3 coding sequence is TGCAGCGTTAGGAGGGGCCCTGAAGCTTTCTTT. Protein sequence: CSVRRGPEAFF. The whole variable domain, remainder taken from reference TRBV29-1 and TRBJ1-1, is SAVISQKPSRDICQRGTSLTIQCQVDSQVTMMFWYRQQPGQSLTLIATANQGSEATYESGFVIDKFPISRPNLTFSTLTVSNMSPEDSSIYLCSVRRGPEAFFGQGTRLTVV.

The CDR3 DNA reads TGCGCCAGCAGCCCCCCTGGACAGGGGGTGATCGAAGCTTTCTTT. Translated: CASSPPGQGVIEAFF. The V and J genes are TRBV4-1 and TRBJ1-1, with 10 positions matching TRBD1. The germline V gene has CDR1 MGHRA and CDR2 YSYEKL. The length of the CDR3 is 15 residues. With V trimmed by 4 bases and J by 8 bases, 10 bases remained unmatched.

The rearrangement links TRBV6-1 to TRBJ2-6; D call uncertain. The germline V gene encodes CDR1 MNHNS and CDR2 SASEGT. This CDR3 is built from 15 residues. V was shortened by 6 bases and J by 1 base, with 10 bases between the two germline ends. The CDR3 nucleotides read TGTGCCAGCAGGAGGTTCACATCTGGGGCCAACGTCCTGACTTTC. Translation gives CASRRFTSGANVLTF.

This clone occurred once. The chain is built from TRBV7-6 and TRBJ2-7, with 9 bases aligning to TRBD1. V shed 5 bases and J 7 bases; nucleotides not matched to a gene: 6. This CDR3 is 13 amino acids long. Germline V gene lookup returns CDR1 SGHVS and CDR2 FNYEAQ. In nucleotides, the CDR3 is TGTGCCAGCAGCGAGGACAGGGGCTGGGAGCAGTACTTC. Amino acids: CASSEDRGWEQYF. Variable domain in full (rest from reference TRBV7-6 and TRBJ2-7): GAGVSQSPRYKVTKRGQDVALRCDPISGHVSLYWYRQALGQGPEFLTYFNYEAQQDKSGLPNDRFSAERPEGSISTLTIQRTEQRDSAMYRCASSEDRGWEQYFGPGTRLTVT.

V and J are TRBV4-2 and TRBJ2-3; 10 positions match TRBD2. The germline CDR1 and CDR2 sequences are LGHNA and YNFKEQ. The V segment lost 5 bases and the J segment 3 bases; nucleotides outside the gene matches: 8. There are 16 residues in the CDR3. The CDR3 region is CASSGTGTSVTDTQYF. The CDR3 DNA follows: TGTGCCAGCAGCGGGACCGGGACTAGCGTAACAGATACGCAGTATTTT.

A single count supports this clone. The chain is built from TRBV5-6 and TRBJ2-5; D may be TRBD2 (6 bases). Matching the DNA end better, TRBJ2-7 makes the J call doubtful. Germline V gene data show CDR1 as SGHDT and CDR2 as YYEEEE. The CDR3 has 16 amino acids. Here the CDR3 DNA reads TGTGCCAGCAGCCTTTCCCTTAGCGGTTCTATCTACGAGCAGTACTTC. It codes for CASSLSLSGSIYEQYF.

In its sample, this clone was seen a few times. The chain recombines TRBV19 with TRBJ2-7, with D possibly being TRBD1 (6 bases). Trimming removed 4 bases at V and 7 bases at J, with 20 bases between. CDR1 is LNHDA, CDR2 SQIVND, per germline (reference sequence). This CDR3 spans 15 amino acids. The CDR3 DNA follows: TGTGCCAGTAGTAAAGGACAGCCGACTACGCGAGAGCAGTACTTC. It encodes CASSKGQPTTREQYF.

This chain joins TRBV7-9 and TRBJ1-2; TRBD1 is a possible D gene (6 bases). CDR1 and CDR2 (germline): SEHNR, FQNEAQ (reference sequence). V lost 5 bases and J lost 5, with 9 bases in between. CDR3 size: 12 residues. CDR3 in amino acids: CASSPQGYGYTF. The CDR3 bases are TGTGCCAGCAGCCCTCAGGGGTATGGCTACACCTTC.

The chain recombines TRBV7-2 with TRBJ2-1; D is perhaps TRBD2 (5 bases). Trimming removed 6 bases from V and 7 bases from J, with 7 bases in between. CDR1 is SGHTA, CDR2 FQGNSA, per germline. The CDR3 is 11 amino acids. The CDR3 region is CASRRLNEQFF. CDR3 nucleotides: TGTGCCAGCAGGAGACTAAATGAGCAGTTCTTC.

The rearrangement links TRBV5-1 to TRBJ1-1; no clear D gene. V lost 0 bases, J lost 1 base, and 4 bases lay in between. This CDR3 comprises 13 residues. From germline, CDR1 is SGHRS and CDR2 YFSETQ. CDR3 nucleotide sequence: TGCGCCAGCAGCTTGGGCAGGAACACTGAAGCTTTCTTT. Its translation: CASSLGRNTEAFF.

This chain connects TRBV10-1 to TRBJ2-5; 8 bases map to TRBD2. Germline V lookup: CDR1 WNHNN, CDR2 SYGVQD (reference sequence). The CDR3 length is 16 residues. Trimming took 8 bases from V and 1 from J; bases not matched to a gene: 12. As DNA, the CDR3 is TGCGCCAGCCCCCGCGGGGGGAACCCCTTCCAAGAGACCCAGTACTTC. This codes for CASPRGGNPFQETQYF.

The chain couples TRBV7-9 to TRBJ1-2; TRBD1 aligns across 8 bases. Germline V gene lookup returns CDR1 SEHNR and CDR2 FQNEAQ (reference sequence). There are 13 residues in the CDR3. The junction had 8 bases not matched to a gene; V was cut back by 4 bases and J by 10 bases. The CDR3 DNA reads as TGTGCCAGCAGCTCCGGGGACAGGAGGTCCTACACCTTC. Translated: CASSSGDRRSYTF.

The V gene is TRBV21-1, the J gene TRBJ2-1; the DNA was not compared with TRBD2, the D call given in the table. TRBV21-1 has pseudogene status. This CDR3 spans 16 amino acids. The CDR3 spells CASSKGGSGSGNEQFF. The CDR3 DNA sequence: TGTGCCAGCAGCAAAGGGGGTAGCGGGAGTGGCAATGAGCAGTTCTTC.

The chain carries TRBV9 and TRBJ2-7, with D possibly TRBD2 on 6 matching bases. Germline lookup yields CDR1 SGDLS and CDR2 YYNGEE. The CDR3 is made up of 14 amino acids. V was clipped by 2 bases and J by 2 bases, with 11 bases between them. The CDR3 is CASSVRDWTYEQYF. CDR3 nucleotides: TGTGCCAGCAGCGTCCGGGACTGGACCTACGAGCAGTACTTC.

As regards this clone: The germline gene is not matched at one end of the junction; a read error may be the cause. The chain couples TRBV7-7 to TRBJ2-3; D remains unclear. Germline CDR1 SSHAT, CDR2 FNYEAQ (reference sequence). The length of the CDR3 is 14 residues. CDR3 sequence: CASSLLQGTDTQYF. Written as DNA, the CDR3 is TGTGCTAGCAGCTTACTGCAGGGCACAGATACGCAGTATTTT.

This clone is classed as medium-sized. The chain combines TRBV6-5 with TRBJ2-1; 10 bases map to TRBD2. V shed 1 base, J shed 5 bases, and the junction held 2 bases outside the gene matches. Germline V gene lookup returns CDR1 MNHEY and CDR2 SVGAGI. CDR3 length equals 15 residues. The CDR3 sequence is CASSYWTSGDNEQFF. The CDR3 DNA follows: TGTGCCAGCAGTTACTGGACTAGCGGAGACAATGAGCAGTTCTTC.

The chain combines TRBV5-6 with TRBJ2-1; 11 bases agree with TRBD2. V shed 3 bases, J shed 4 bases, and the junction held 6 bases outside the gene matches. This CDR3 is 16 amino acids long. Germline assignment: CDR1 SGHDT and CDR2 YYEEEE. The CDR3 spells CASSSLAGERYNEQFF. In nucleotides, the CDR3 is TGTGCCAGCAGCTCACTAGCGGGAGAAAGGTACAATGAGCAGTTCTTC. The variable domain in full, with the rest retrieved from reference TRBV5-6 and TRBJ2-1, is DAGVTQSPTHLIKTRGQQVTLRCSPKSGHDTVSWYQQALGQGPQFIFQYYEEEERQRGNFPDRFSGHQFPNYSSELNVNALLLGDSALYLCASSSLAGERYNEQFFGPGTRLTVL.

The chain uses TRBV10-2 and TRBJ2-1; D is unresolved. The CDR3 loop spans 18 amino acids. Trimming pared 0 bases from V and 0 bases from J, leaving 15 bases between. Germline CDR1 is WSHSY and CDR2 is SAAADI. In nucleotides, the CDR3 is TGCGCCAGCAGTGAGTCTGTGCACAGTCACAACTCCTACAATGAGCAGTTCTTC. It specifies CASSESVHSHNSYNEQFF.